This is a list of T cell receptor beta chains from one sample in a study of Ad26.COV2.S vaccination and SARS-CoV-2 variants. Libraries were prepared by immunoSEQ multiplex PCR; TCRdb keeps only in-frame clonotypes and omits some of them. The repertoire holds around 320,000 clones, around 90% seen once, with roughly 3.1% in the top ten. The material was peripheral blood, obtained in a trial of Ad26.COV2.S vaccine versus placebo. Receptor source: a person aged 18-65 years who received the Ad26.COV2.S COVID-19 vaccine or a placebo. The CDR3 runs from the conserved cysteine through the conserved F or W. The D gene is left open where the match is weak. A row's size may be missing; if present it is once, few, many or a size class.

>-|TRBD1|TRBJ1-6|TRBV7-9
TGTGCCAGCAGCTTATTGACGTCGGTTGGGACAGAAGCACCCCTCCACTTT
CASSLLTSVGTEAPLHF
>-|-|TRBJ1-2|TRBV14
TGTGCCAGCAGCCCCCTTGGGGGGGATGGCTACACCTTC
CASSPLGGDGYTF
>-|TRBD2|TRBJ2-1|TRBV7-3
TGTGCCAGCAGCTTAATCCCCCGGGGAGGGCCCTCCTACAATGAGCAGTTCTTC
CASSLIPRGGPSYNEQFF
>-|-|TRBJ1-4|TRBV5-1
TGCGCCAGCCGGGAAGGTAATGAAAAACTGTTTTTT
CASREGNEKLFF
>-|-|TRBJ2-5|TRBV7-9
TGTGCCAGCAGGCTACAGGAGCGGGAGACCCAGTACTTC
CASRLQERETQYF
>-|-|TRBJ1-4|TRBV9
TGTGCCAGCTCCCCCGGGAAGGGAGAGAATGAAAAACTGTTTTTT
CASSPGKGENEKLFF
>-|TRBD1|TRBJ1-1|TRBV29-1
TGCAGCGTGAACGGACAGGGGAACACTGAAGCTTTCTTT
CSVNGQGNTEAFF
>-|-|TRBJ2-5|TRBV12-3/TRBV12-4
TGTGCCAGCAGACTTCCCGACCAAGAGACCCAGTACTTC
CASRLPDQETQYF
>-|-|TRBJ2-1|TRBV21-1
TGTGCCAGCAGCACCAGCGGGGATGAGCAGTTCTTC
CASSTSGDEQFF
>-|TRBD1|TRBJ1-2|TRBV7-2
TGTGCCAGCAGCTCCTGGACAGGGAACTATGGCTACACCTTC
CASSSWTGNYGYTF
>-|-|TRBJ2-5|TRBV14
TGTGCCAGCAGCCAAGAAGGCTGGATCGGGGGAGAGACCCAGTACTTC
CASSQEGWIGGETQYF
>-|-|TRBJ1-2|TRBV29-1
TGCAGCGTCGAGGGTGCAGGAGTGAACTATGGCTACACCTTC
CSVEGAGVNYGYTF
>-|TRBD2|TRBJ2-2|TRBV30
TGTGCCTGGAGCCGCGGGGGGGCCGTAGCCGGGGAGCTGTTTTTT
CAWSRGGAVAGELFF
>-|-|TRBJ2-1|TRBV3-1/TRBV3-2
TGTGCCAGCAGCCAAGGCGGGGCGCCCTACAATGAGCAGTTCTTC
CASSQGGAPYNEQFF
>-|-|TRBJ2-1|TRBV6-5
TGTGCCAGCAGTTACTCTCGGGTCCAGTCCCTCGTGGAGCAGTTCTTC
CASSYSRVQSLVEQFF
>-|-|TRBJ2-3|TRBV5-6
TGTGCCAGCAGCTCGGGTAGCCCGCATGTAGATACGCAGTATTTT
CASSSGSPHVDTQYF
>-|-|TRBJ1-3|TRBV5-1
TGCGCCAGCAGCGCGACGGACTCTGGAAACACCATATATTTT
CASSATDSGNTIYF
>-|TRBD1|TRBJ1-1|TRBV28
TGTGCCAGCAATCAACCCGGGACAGGTTACATGAACACTGAAGCTTTCTTT
CASNQPGTGYMNTEAFF
>-|-|TRBJ2-7|TRBV5-1
TGCGCCAGCAGCTTGACCCCCCCCGGGACCAAAAGATACGAGCAGTACTTC
CASSLTPPGTKRYEQYF
>-|-|TRBJ2-1|TRBV12-3/TRBV12-4
TGTGCCAGCAGTTGGACGAAAAATGAGCAGTTCTTC
CASSWTKNEQFF
>-|-|TRBJ1-4|TRBV18
TGTGCCAGCTCCCCCGGGACGGCTAGTGAAAAACTGTTTTTT
CASSPGTASEKLFF
>-|-|TRBJ2-1|TRBV7-2
TGTGCCAGCAGCTTACTAGGGGGGCCTTACAATGAGCAGTTCTTC
CASSLLGGPYNEQFF
>-|TRBD2|TRBJ2-3|TRBV9
TGTGCCAGCAGCGTAGTGGGCGGGGGGGCCACAGATACGCAGTATTTT
CASSVVGGGATDTQYF
>-|TRBD1|TRBJ1-2|TRBV12-5
TGTGCTAGTGAAGGGACAGGGTTCGATGGCTACACCTTC
CASEGTGFDGYTF
>-|TRBD1|TRBJ2-7|TRBV2
TGTGCCAGCAGTGAGGAAACAGGGGGGCCCGAGCAGTACTTC
CASSEETGGPEQYF
>-|-|TRBJ2-5|TRBV9
TGTGCCAGCAGCTCCCCTAACCAAGAGACCCAGTACTTC
CASSSPNQETQYF
>-|-|TRBJ2-3|TRBV5-1
TGCGCCAGCAGCTACACATCTAGGGGAGATACGCAGTATTTT
CASSYTSRGDTQYF
>-|-|TRBJ2-5|TRBV7-2
TGTGCCAGCAGCTTAGTGTCCCGGGAGACCCAGTACTTC
CASSLVSRETQYF
>-|-|TRBJ1-3|TRBV19
TGTGCCAGTAGTACCCAACAAAGCTCTGGAAACACCATATATTTT
CASSTQQSSGNTIYF
>-|TRBD1|TRBJ1-5|TRBV9
TGTGCCAGCAGCCCAGGGGGGGCGATGAAGCCCCAGCATTTT
CASSPGGAMKPQHF
>-|TRBD1|TRBJ1-6|TRBV11-1
TGTGCCAGCAGCTTAGATGGGACAGACTATAATTCACCCCTCCACTTT
CASSLDGTDYNSPLHF
>-|-|TRBJ1-1|TRBV25-1
TGTGCCAGCAGTGAATACAGGGACACTGAAGCTTTCTTT
CASSEYRDTEAFF
>-|-|TRBJ1-2|TRBV9
TGTGCCAGCAGCGAACACCCTGCGGGGGGCCGAGGCTATGGCTACACCTTC
CASSEHPAGGRGYGYTF
>-|-|TRBJ2-5|TRBV30
TGTGCCTGGAGTGTTGGTTACAGGGAAATAGGGGAGACCCAGTACTTC
CAWSVGYREIGETQYF
>-|-|TRBJ2-6|TRBV19
TGTGCCAGCAGACCCCTAGGCTCTGGGGCCAACGTCCTGACTTTC
CASRPLGSGANVLTF
>-|-|TRBJ1-1|TRBV27
TGTGCCAGCGCATCCCAGGTGAACACTGAAGCTTTCTTT
CASASQVNTEAFF
>-|-|TRBJ1-1|TRBV28
TGTGCCAGCAGTAGGTCCCCGAACACTGAAGCTTTCTTT
CASSRSPNTEAFF
>-|-|TRBJ2-2|TRBV7-3
TGTGCCAGCAGCTTATTGGGAACCGGGGAGCTGTTTTTT
CASSLLGTGELFF
>-|-|TRBJ1-5|TRBV29-1
TGCAGCGTTGAACTGGGGTCGGCTCAGCCCCAGCATTTT
CSVELGSAQPQHF
>-|TRBD2|TRBJ2-3|TRBV7-2
TGTGCCAGCAGTAAACTAGCGGGCTTATACACAGATACGCAGTATTTT
CASSKLAGLYTDTQYF
>-|-|TRBJ1-1|TRBV27
TGTGCCAGCGGGAGAGTGCTCACTGAAGCTTTCTTT
CASGRVLTEAFF
>-|TRBD1|TRBJ2-7|TRBV5-1
TGCGCCAGCAGCCGAGGGACAGGATACGACGAGCAGTACTTC
CASSRGTGYDEQYF
>-|TRBD1|TRBJ1-2|TRBV9
TGTGCCAGCAGCGTAGTGGGACAGCCTAATGGCTACACCTTC
CASSVVGQPNGYTF
>-|-|TRBJ1-5|TRBV7-8
TGTGCCAGCAGCTCAGGGGGCAATCAGCCCCAGCATTTT
CASSSGGNQPQHF
>once|-|TRBJ1-2|TRBV28
TGTGCCAGCAGTACCTCGGGGACCGTCTATGGCTACACCTTC
CASSTSGTVYGYTF